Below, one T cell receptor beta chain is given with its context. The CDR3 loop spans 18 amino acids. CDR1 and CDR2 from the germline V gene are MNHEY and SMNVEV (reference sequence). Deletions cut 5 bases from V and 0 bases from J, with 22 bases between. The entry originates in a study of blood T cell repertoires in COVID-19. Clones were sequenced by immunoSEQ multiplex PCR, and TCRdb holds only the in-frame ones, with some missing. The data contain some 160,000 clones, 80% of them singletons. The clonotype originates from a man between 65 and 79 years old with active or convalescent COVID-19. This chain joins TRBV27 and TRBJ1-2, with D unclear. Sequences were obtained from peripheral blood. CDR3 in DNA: TGTGCCAGCAGTCCCAGAGGGCGGCTGAAAAATTCTAACTATGGCTACACCTTC. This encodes CASSPRGRLKNSNYGYTF.